A single sample is the source of the 11 T cell receptor beta chains below, sequenced in a study of T-cell reconstitution after alpha-beta-depleted transplantation in children. The TCRbeta library incorporated unique molecular identifiers. Via MiXCR, TCRdb re-called the PCR reads, giving one row per CDR3 protein. The sample comprises fewer than 550,000 distinct CDR3 sequences, about an eighth of which are singletons, and 14% rests with the top ten. This specimen consisted of PBMCs, mostly from graft donor cells, obtained 180 days after TCRalphabeta/CD19-depleted stem cell transplant. The source of these receptors is a female patient between 2 and 15 years old who had a stem cell transplant for aplastic anemia, so the T cells may come from the graft donor.

The gene calls are TRBV3-1 and TRBJ1-2; D is ambiguous. The ends were cut back, 10 bases at V and 2 bases at J, with 17 bases in the middle. Germline V gene sequence: CDR1 LGHDT, CDR2 YNNKEL (reference sequence). The CDR3 contains 14 residues. The DNA for the CDR3 is TGTGCCACCTGCCTGGAACTGGCAAACTATGGCTACACCTTC. This codes for CATCLELANYGYTF.

This clonotype has a handful of counts. The chain is built from TRBV7-2 and TRBJ1-2; 8 bases line up with TRBD1. V shed 0 bases, J shed 0 bases, and the junction held 6 bases outside the gene matches. The length of the CDR3 is 17 residues. Germline V gene data show CDR1 as SGHTA and CDR2 as FQGNSA. The CDR3 sequence is CASSLAGRGRSNYGYTF. DNA for the CDR3: TGTGCCAGCAGCTTAGCGGGCAGGGGGCGGTCTAACTATGGCTACACCTTC.

This clonotype was observed a few times. The J gene is TRBJ1-5, the V gene TRBV5-1; D may be TRBD1 (5 bases). Germline V CDR1 and CDR2: SGHRS, YFSETQ. CDR3 length: 18 amino acids. With 1 base removed from V and 4 bases from J, the gap between germline ends came to 21 bases. This CDR3 reads CASSLTPLQAYGNQPQHF. The CDR3 nucleotides are TGCGCCAGCAGCTTGACCCCCCTACAGGCTTATGGAAATCAGCCCCAGCATTTT.

This chain uses TRBV5-1 with TRBJ2-7; possible D gene TRBD1, 6 bases. V was cut by 4 bases and J by 5 bases, with 16 bases left in between. In germline, CDR1 is SGHRS, CDR2 YFSETQ. CDR3 size: 14 residues. The DNA of the CDR3 is TGCGCCAGCAGCAAAACCGGGACAATCGACGAGCAGTACTTC. Translated, it gives CASSKTGTIDEQYF.

J is TRBJ2-3 and V is TRBV7-2; D is unclear. Germline V gene data show CDR1 as SGHTA and CDR2 as FQGNSA. V was clipped by 4 bases and J by 7 bases, with 12 bases between them. This CDR3 is built from 13 residues. CDR3 region: CASSSAERHTQYF. Here the CDR3 DNA reads TGTGCCAGCAGCTCCGCCGAGCGCCATACGCAGTATTTT. Filled out from reference TRBV7-2 and TRBJ2-3, the complete variable domain reads GAGVSQSPSNKVTEKGKDVELRCDPISGHTALYWYRQSLGQGLEFLIYFQGNSAPDKSGLPSDRFSAERTGGSVSTLTIQRTQQEDSAVYLCASSSAERHTQYFGPGTRLTVL.

The sample holds a few counts of this clonotype. The chain links TRBV9 to TRBJ1-3; no firm D call. The CDR3 loop spans 15 amino acids. V lost 0 bases, J lost 0 bases, and 7 bases lay in between. Per the germline V gene, CDR1 is SGDLS and CDR2 is YYNGEE. CDR3 protein: CASSVDGDSGNTIYF. The CDR3 region has the DNA TGTGCCAGCAGCGTAGACGGAGACTCTGGAAACACCATATATTTT.

In this sample, this clonotype turned up a few times. The CDR3 spells CASSLDSGGPETQYF. The CDR3 DNA reads as TGTGCCAGCAGCTTAGATTCGGGAGGCCCAGAGACCCAGTACTTC. This chain links TRBV7-8 with TRBJ2-5, with 7 bases aligning to TRBD2. There are 15 residues in the CDR3. After removal of 1 base from V and 4 bases from J, the junction contained 6 bases not matched to a gene. The V gene's germline CDR1 is SGHVS and CDR2 FQNEAQ.

The chain uses TRBV7-2 and TRBJ2-2, with D perhaps matching TRBD2 (6 bases). V dropped 4 bases and J dropped 6 bases, with 18 bases sitting between them. This CDR3 is 16 amino acids long. CDR1 and CDR2 (germline): SGHTA, FQGNSA. DNA for the CDR3: TGTGCCAGCAGCTCATGGGCAAAGGGAGGACCCGGGGAGCTGTTTTTT. Protein: CASSSWAKGGPGELFF.

A few counts support this clonotype. J is TRBJ1-1 and V is TRBV2; D gene uncertain. CDR1 is SNHLY and CDR2 is FYNNEI in the germline V gene. The CDR3 spans 14 residues. The V end was cut by 7 bases, the J end by 0 bases, with 12 bases between. The chain's CDR3 is CASTKDPMNTEAFF. DNA for the CDR3: TGTGCCAGCACCAAGGATCCCATGAACACTGAAGCTTTCTTT. The full variable domain, its missing parts supplied by reference TRBV2 and TRBJ1-1, is EPEVTQTPSHQVTQMGQEVILRCVPISNHLYFYWYRQILGQKVEFLVSFYNNEISEKSEIFDDQFSVERPDGSNFTLKIRSTKLEDSAMYFCASTKDPMNTEAFFGQGTRLTVV.

The chain's CDR3 is CASSTWDPGHEQFF. The CDR3 nucleotides read TGTGCCAGCAGTACGTGGGACCCCGGGCATGAGCAGTTCTTC. V and J are TRBV25-1 and TRBJ2-1, with D possibly being TRBD1 or TRBD2 (5 bases each). Germline V gene data show CDR1 as MGHDK and CDR2 as SYGVNS. This CDR3 is 14 amino acids long. V was shortened by 5 bases and J by 8 bases, with 16 bases between the two germline ends. The whole variable domain, remainder taken from reference TRBV25-1 and TRBJ2-1, is EADIYQTPRYLVIGTGKKITLECSQTMGHDKMYWYQQDPGMELHLIHYSYGVNSTEKGDLSSESTVSRIRTEHFPLTLESARPSHTSQYLCASSTWDPGHEQFFGPGTRLTVL.

This clonotype has more than one count but fewer than ten. The genes are TRBV11-2 and TRBJ2-4; 10 bases agree with TRBD1. V was clipped by 4 bases and J by 0 bases; unmatched bases: 12. This CDR3 contains 19 residues. Germline values: CDR1 SGHAT, CDR2 FQNNGV. The CDR3 bases are TGTGCCAGCAGCTCCTCGGGACAGGGGATTCTATTAGCCAAAAACATTCAGTACTTC. Protein sequence: CASSSSGQGILLAKNIQYF.